This T cell receptor beta chain is from a study of T-cell reconstitution after alpha-beta-depleted transplantation in children. As concerns this clonotype: The antigen remains undetermined.

TCRbeta library construction was performed incorporating unique molecular identifiers. MiXCR was run by TCRdb on the PCR reads, yielding one entry per CDR3 protein. The repertoire holds 98,000 or so distinct CDR3 sequences, with roughly a quarter as singletons. The length of the CDR3 is 15 residues. J gave up 4 bases and V 1 base, and 2 bases lay outside the gene matches. The germline gives CDR1 SGHTA, CDR2 FQGTGA. Study conclusions and caveats: Counts and diversity of T cells one year after transplant came mostly from newly produced T cells. At around two months after transplant, the alpha-beta T cells were reportedly derived from several hundred expanded clones that came from non-depleted graft cells.

The source material was PBMCs, sampled before TCRalphabeta/CD19-depleted stem cell transplant. The rearrangement uses TRBV7-3 and TRBJ2-1; 9 bases align to TRBD2. This sequence originates from a boy younger than 10 with acute lymphoblastic leukemia, due to receive a stem cell transplant. DNA for the CDR3: TGTGCCAGCAGCTTAAGCGGGGGGGGTTACAATGAGCAGTTCTTC. This translates into CASSLSGGGYNEQFF.